This paragraph covers one T cell receptor beta chain sequence. What it recognizes is unknown. This CDR3 has 15 residues. Germline values: CDR1 SGHRS, CDR2 YFSETQ. Trimming cost V 3 bases and J 3 bases; bases outside gene matches: 5. The entirety of the isolated RNA underwent reverse transcription, so expressed TCRB transcripts were sequenced. Produced via immunoSEQ multiplex PCR; TCRdb's table is partial and in-frame only. The sample records 25,000 to 30,000 clones, less than 65% being singletons. The record originates from a study of beta chain features in type 1 diabetes. Study observations and caveats: Moderate yet significant TCRB CDR3 shortening was seen in Type 1 diabetes patients in all four CD4+ subsets.

Sample: Tregs from blood. V is TRBV5-1 and J is TRBJ2-5, with TRBD1 identical over 10 bases. The sequence was obtained from a woman aged 30 to 39 with type 1 diabetes. CDR3 protein: CASSWGGTGEETQYF. The CDR3 region has the DNA TGCGCCAGCAGCTGGGGAGGGACAGGGGAAGAGACCCAGTACTTC.